The subject of this entry is one T cell receptor (beta chain). The data were taken from a study of T cell repertoires in cytomegalovirus infection. Trimming took 2 bases from V and 5 from J; bases not matched to a gene: 4. CDR3 length equals 16 residues. Germline CDR1 reads SGDLS; CDR2 reads YYNGEE. MiXCR, applied by TCRdb to the reads, yields one record per CDR3 protein. Of approximately 170,000 distinct CDR3 sequences in the sample, approximately 17% are singletons; the top ten hold approximately 19%. Sequencing was performed on CD8+ T cells from PBMCs. This receptor was identified in a human donor in good health (CMV status not recorded). Some clones in this sample may be carry-over from other donors' samples. This chain links TRBV9 with TRBJ2-1; 13 bases align to TRBD2. The CDR3 here is CASSVGGLAGNNEQFF. The CDR3 DNA reads TGTGCCAGCAGCGTGGGGGGACTAGCGGGAAACAATGAGCAGTTCTTC.